A single sample is the source of the 26 T cell receptor beta chains below, sequenced in a study of identical twins. Each CDR3 protein gets one entry after TCRdb re-called the 5' RACE reads with MiXCR. Here the sample spans 400,000 to 500,000 distinct CDR3 sequences, roughly an eighth being singletons. This sample also appeared in a second study, on yellow fever vaccine responses in identical twins.

The sample consisted of CD4+ T cells sorted from blood. These receptors were collected from a woman aged 18 to 35 in good health.

This clonotype was picked up a small number of times. The chain is built from TRBV6-2 or TRBV6-3 and TRBJ1-2, with TRBD1 matching 7 bases. The ends lost 6 bases at V and 4 bases at J; junction bases unmatched: 11. The germline V gene has CDR1 MNHEY and CDR2 SVGEGT. The CDR3 extends over 15 amino acids. CDR3 residues: CASRSTGESSYGYTF. Here the CDR3 DNA reads TGTGCCAGCAGATCCACAGGGGAGAGTAGCTATGGCTACACCTTC.

Many counts were recorded for this clonotype. The V and J genes are TRBV12-3 or TRBV12-4 and TRBJ2-1, with TRBD2 identical over 8 bases. Germline trimming cut 2 bases from V and 2 bases from J; bases unmatched to any gene: 2. The CDR3 is made up of 15 amino acids. The CDR3 protein is CASSLSGGPYNEQFF. The CDR3 DNA is TGTGCCAGCAGTTTATCGGGAGGGCCCTACAATGAGCAGTTCTTC.

This clonotype was seen a handful of times. This chain joins TRBV24-1 and TRBJ2-1, with TRBD1 identical over 7 bases. CDR1 and CDR2 (germline): KGHDR, SFDVKD. The CDR3 extends over 17 amino acids. J gave up 0 bases and V 3 bases, and 7 bases lay outside the gene matches. In nucleotides, the CDR3 is TGTGCCACCAGTGATCCTCTTGGGGACAGCTCCTACAATGAGCAGTTCTTC. It specifies CATSDPLGDSSYNEQFF.

The chain combines TRBV9 with TRBJ2-3, with TRBD1 matching over 8 bases. Germline V gene sequence: CDR1 SGDLS, CDR2 YYNGEE. Trimming cost V 3 bases and J 4 bases; bases outside gene matches: 4. There are 14 residues in the CDR3. CDR3 region: CASSADRGSDTQYF. The CDR3 nucleotides are TGTGCCAGCAGCGCCGACAGGGGTTCAGATACGCAGTATTTT.

This clonotype was seen repeatedly, ten times or more. J is TRBJ1-1 and V is TRBV20-1, with 7 bases fitting TRBD1. There are 12 residues in the CDR3. Per germline, CDR1 DFQATT and CDR2 SNEGSKA (reference sequence). The CDR3 here is CRPGQSNTEAFF. The CDR3 DNA follows: TGCAGGCCGGGACAGTCGAACACTGAAGCTTTCTTT.

The V and J genes are TRBV29-1 and TRBJ1-1, with D maybe TRBD1 (6 bases). The V gene's germline CDR1 is SQVTM and CDR2 ANQGSEA. The CDR3 is 14 amino acids. The V end lost 6 bases, the J end lost 4 bases, and 18 bases lay between the germline ends. CDR3 region: CSVALGTRGTEAFF. In nucleotides, the CDR3 is TGCAGCGTCGCGTTAGGGACCAGGGGCACTGAAGCTTTCTTT.

This clonotype was counted between two and nine times. The rearrangement uses TRBV10-3 and TRBJ2-3, with a possible D match to TRBD1 (6 bases). The V gene's germline CDR1 is ENHRY and CDR2 SYGVKD. The CDR3 has 15 residues. With 5 bases removed from V and 3 bases from J, the gap between germline ends came to 15 bases. CDR3 nucleotides: TGTGCCATCAGTCGGACAGATAGAGAGACAGATACGCAGTATTTT. This codes for CAISRTDRETDTQYF.

This clonotype showed up just a few times. V and J are TRBV11-2 and TRBJ1-2; TRBD1 matches 9 bases. V was clipped by 6 bases and J by 7 bases; unmatched bases: 12. Germline CDR1 SGHAT, CDR2 FQNNGV. The CDR3 has 15 residues. The CDR3 loop reads CASRGYTGGASGYTF. The CDR3, as DNA: TGTGCCAGCAGGGGATATACAGGGGGCGCAAGTGGCTACACCTTC.

This clonotype was counted a few times. The chain is built from TRBV25-1 and TRBJ2-3; 9 bases align to TRBD1. The germline CDR1 and CDR2 sequences are MGHDK and SYGVNS. The J segment lost 5 bases and the V segment lost 1 base, leaving 7 bases of the junction unmatched. The CDR3 sequence is 16 residues long. The CDR3 region has the DNA TGTGCCAGCAGTGAATCCCGGACAGGGGTCGGAGATACGCAGTATTTT. Its translation is CASSESRTGVGDTQYF.

This clonotype was counted between two and nine times. The genes are TRBV7-2 and TRBJ2-7; no clear D. V was shortened by 0 bases and J by 7 bases, with 7 bases between the two germline ends. The CDR3 extends over 12 amino acids. Germline loops: CDR1 SGHTA, CDR2 FQGNSA. CDR3 DNA sequence: TGTGCCAGCAGCTTAGCATCTAGGGAGCAGTACTTC. This encodes CASSLASREQYF.

V is TRBV5-1 and J is TRBJ2-5, with 7 positions matching TRBD1. The CDR3 has 15 amino acids. CDR1 SGHRS and CDR2 YFSETQ come from the germline V gene. The V gene end was trimmed by 4 bases and the J gene end by 3 bases; junction bases not matched to a gene: 9. The CDR3 sequence is CASSAPTGPKETQYF. CDR3 in DNA: TGCGCCAGCAGCGCACCGACAGGGCCTAAAGAGACCCAGTACTTC.

The chain is built from TRBV12-5 and TRBJ2-1, with D hard to call. Trimming took off 4 bases at V and 2 bases at J, with 12 bases between the two ends. This CDR3 is built from 15 residues. Per germline, CDR1 LGHNT and CDR2 FRNRAP. For the CDR3, the DNA is TGTGCTAGTGGTTCAACACCGAGCGCCTACAATGAGCAGTTCTTC. It translates to CASGSTPSAYNEQFF.

The table lists this clonotype with a few counts. V gene TRBV3-1 combines with J gene TRBJ2-1; 10 bases fit TRBD1. Per germline, CDR1 LGHDT and CDR2 YNNKEL (reference sequence). The CDR3 contains 17 residues. J was trimmed by 6 bases and V by 2 bases; bases with no gene match: 10. The CDR3: CASSQYRPGQGTNEQFF. The CDR3, as DNA: TGTGCCAGCAGCCAATATCGCCCGGGACAGGGGACCAATGAGCAGTTCTTC.

This clonotype was counted between two and nine times. The rearrangement uses TRBV5-6 and TRBJ2-7; TRBD2 is a possible D gene (6 bases). The V gene lost 5 bases and the J gene lost 11 bases, with 20 bases spanning the gap. The CDR3 totals 13 residues. Germline assignment: CDR1 SGHDT and CDR2 YYEEEE. The CDR3 coding sequence is TGTGCCAGCAGAAAACCGGGACTCTTCAAGGAGTACTTC. Protein: CASRKPGLFKEYF.

The rearrangement links TRBV21-1 to TRBJ2-3; the D call of TRBD2 is as the table states it, not checked on the DNA. TRBV21-1 is labeled a pseudogene. The CDR3 spans 20 residues. The CDR3 spells CASSKSVLELAGRITDTQYF. The CDR3 DNA is TGTGCCAGCAGCAAAAGTGTACTCGAGCTAGCGGGAAGGATCACAGATACGCAGTATTTT.

The chain is built from TRBV5-6 and TRBJ2-1; 7 nucleotides agree with TRBD1. The V and J ends lost 4 bases and 4 bases, in that order; junction bases with no gene match: 5. CDR3 size: 14 residues. Germline CDR1 and CDR2: SGHDT and YYEEEE. The CDR3 protein is CASSIGTAYNEQFF. Written as DNA, the CDR3 is TGTGCCAGCAGCATCGGGACAGCTTACAATGAGCAGTTCTTC. The full variable domain, in which reference TRBV5-6 and TRBJ2-1 provide the parts outside the CDR3, is DAGVTQSPTHLIKTRGQQVTLRCSPKSGHDTVSWYQQALGQGPQFIFQYYEEEERQRGNFPDRFSGHQFPNYSSELNVNALLLGDSALYLCASSIGTAYNEQFFGPGTRLTVL.

Note on this clonotype: A much larger clone differs by one base, so this may be a read error. The chain carries TRBV6-1 and TRBJ2-7; tentative D call: TRBD1 (6 bases). V lost 3 bases and J lost 4, with 19 bases in between. CDR1 is MNHNS and CDR2 is SASEGT in the germline V gene. This CDR3 is built from 16 residues. The CDR3 sequence: CASSDIGSGTFYEQYF. CDR3 nucleotides: TGTGCCAGCAGTGACATCGGGTCAGGGACATTTTACGAGCAGTACTTC.

This clonotype was picked up a small number of times. The V gene is TRBV20-1, the J gene TRBJ2-1; 11 nucleotides align to TRBD2. The CDR3 loop spans 17 amino acids. The junction had 12 bases not matched to a gene; V was cut back by 2 bases and J by 6 bases. Germline CDR1 DFQATT, CDR2 SNEGSKA (reference sequence). In nucleotides, the CDR3 is TGCAGTGCTAGAAAGGTCGGGACTAGCGGACTCATCAATGAGCAGTTCTTC. Its protein product is CSARKVGTSGLINEQFF.

This clonotype was picked up a small number of times. The rearrangement uses TRBV4-2 and TRBJ2-3, with TRBD2 matching 11 bases. V lost 5 bases and J lost 1; bases outside the gene matches: 2. The CDR3 runs 15 residues. Germline CDR1 reads LGHNA; CDR2 reads YNFKEQ. In nucleotides, the CDR3 is TGTGCCAGCAGCATGGGACTAGCGGGCACAGATACGCAGTATTTT. Its protein product is CASSMGLAGTDTQYF.

The chain recombines TRBV18 with TRBJ1-1, with 11 bases that match TRBD1. CDR1 is KGHSH and CDR2 is LQKENI in the germline V gene. The V gene end was trimmed by 3 bases and the J gene end by 4 bases; junction bases not matched to a gene: 4. This CDR3 contains 15 residues. The CDR3 loop reads CASSPPGQGATEAFF. CDR3 coding DNA: TGTGCCAGCTCACCCCCCGGACAGGGGGCCACTGAAGCTTTCTTT.

V is TRBV2 and J is TRBJ2-5; TRBD1 aligns across 8 bases. CDR1 is SNHLY, CDR2 FYNNEI, per germline. Unmatched junction bases numbered 12, after V lost 6 bases and J lost 9 bases. There are 14 residues in the CDR3. The CDR3 spells CASRGTGGLGAQYF. The CDR3 DNA is TGTGCCAGCAGGGGGACAGGCGGACTTGGGGCCCAGTACTTC. Combining the CDR3 with reference TRBV2 and TRBJ2-5 gives the whole variable domain EPEVTQTPSHQVTQMGQEVILRCVPISNHLYFYWYRQILGQKVEFLVSFYNNEISEKSEIFDDQFSVERPDGSNFTLKIRSTKLEDSAMYFCASRGTGGLGAQYFGPGTRLLVL.

There are many counts of this clonotype. The chain is built from TRBV12-3 or TRBV12-4 and TRBJ1-1; D ambiguous. The CDR3 spans 16 residues. V lost 6 bases, J lost 0 bases, and 17 bases lay in between. The CDR3 DNA follows: TGTGCCAGCAGAGAAAGATGGACGGGGATGAACACTGAAGCTTTCTTT. Translated, it gives CASRERWTGMNTEAFF.

The chain has TRBV4-3 and TRBJ2-1; possible D gene TRBD1, 5 bases. Trimming stripped 0 bases from V and 4 bases from J, with 10 bases between. This CDR3 comprises 15 residues. Per the germline V gene, CDR1 is LGHNA and CDR2 is YSLEER. The CDR3 DNA reads TGCGCCAGCAGCCAAGACTCAGGGAAATACAATGAGCAGTTCTTC. Amino acid sequence: CASSQDSGKYNEQFF.

The table lists this clonotype with a few counts. This rearrangement joins TRBV29-1 to TRBJ2-1; the D is unclear. Germline V gene sequence: CDR1 SQVTM, CDR2 ANQGSEA. The V end was cut by 3 bases, the J end by 7 bases, with 10 bases between. The CDR3 is made up of 12 amino acids. The CDR3 loop reads CSVERTVNEQFF. In DNA form, the CDR3 reads TGCAGCGTTGAGAGAACAGTTAATGAGCAGTTCTTC.

In this sample, this clonotype turned up a few times. V gene TRBV20-1 combines with J gene TRBJ2-7; 7 bases line up with TRBD2. CDR1 and CDR2 from the germline V gene are DFQATT and SNEGSKA (reference sequence). This CDR3 is built from 13 residues. The CDR3 DNA reads as TGCAGCGTTGTTGCGGGGGACCTACACGAGCAGTACTTC. This gives the protein CSVVAGDLHEQYF.

This clonotype was detected only a few times. The CDR3 sequence is CASSPEQGKAAYNEQFF. The CDR3 region has the DNA TGTGCCAGCAGCCCTGAACAGGGGAAAGCAGCATACAATGAGCAGTTCTTC. The rearrangement links TRBV3-1 to TRBJ2-1; 7 positions match TRBD1. The CDR3 sequence is 17 residues long. Germline lookup yields CDR1 LGHDT and CDR2 YNNKEL (reference sequence). The V and J ends lost 4 bases and 4 bases, in that order; junction bases with no gene match: 13.